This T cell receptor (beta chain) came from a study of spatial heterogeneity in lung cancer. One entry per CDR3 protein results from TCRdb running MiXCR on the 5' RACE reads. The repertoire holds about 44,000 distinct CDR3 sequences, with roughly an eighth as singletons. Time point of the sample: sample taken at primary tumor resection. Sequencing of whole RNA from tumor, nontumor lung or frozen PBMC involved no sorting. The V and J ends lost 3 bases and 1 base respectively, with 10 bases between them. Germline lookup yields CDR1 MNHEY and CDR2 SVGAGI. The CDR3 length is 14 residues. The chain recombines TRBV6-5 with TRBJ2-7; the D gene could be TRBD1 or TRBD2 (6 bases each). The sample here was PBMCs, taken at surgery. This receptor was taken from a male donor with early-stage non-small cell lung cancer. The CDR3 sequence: CASSYGGPSYEQYF. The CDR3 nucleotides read TGTGCCAGCAGTTATGGGGGGCCATCCTACGAGCAGTACTTC.